The rows below give T cell receptor beta chains drawn from one sample of a study of blood T cell repertoires in COVID-19. Sequencing was performed with immunoSEQ multiplex PCR; in TCRdb, only in-frame clones are kept and a portion is missing. The sample lists 250,000 to 400,000 clones; roughly 87% were seen once. The sequencing input was peripheral blood. Source of these receptors: a man between 50 and 59 years old with active or convalescent COVID-19. The CDR3 runs from the conserved cysteine through the conserved F or W. A D gene is named only where the DNA matches it firmly. Clone size is given for some rows only: seen once, a few or many times, or a class if the clone is expanded.

v_call,d_call,j_call,clone_size,cdr3_nt,cdr3_aa
TRBV12-5,-,TRBJ2-2,-,TGTGCTAGTGGTCTCGGACAAGGCGGGAACACCGGGGAGCTGTTTTTT,CASGLGQGGNTGELFF
TRBV5-1,-,TRBJ2-3,-,TGCGCCAGCAGCTTGAGAGGGATTAGCACAGATACGCAGTATTTT,CASSLRGISTDTQYF
TRBV5-1,-,TRBJ2-1,-,TGCGCCAGCAGCCCGAGCCAGGGGCTGCTCTCCTACAATGAGCAGTTCTTC,CASSPSQGLLSYNEQFF
TRBV5-1,TRBD2,TRBJ2-2,-,TGCGCCAGCAGCCCTCGGTTGGGACTAGCGGTTAACACCGGGGAGCTGTTTTTT,CASSPRLGLAVNTGELFF
TRBV7-2,TRBD1,TRBJ2-1,-,TGTACCAGCAGCTTTAGGGACAGCACGTTCTTC,CTSSFRDSTFF
TRBV6-6,TRBD1,TRBJ1-3,-,TGTGCCAGCAGCTCGGGACAGACGGTCGACACCATATATTTT,CASSSGQTVDTIYF
TRBV3-1/TRBV3-2,-,TRBJ1-1,-,TGTGCCAGCAGCCAAGAGTCGCGAGCTTCGACTGAAGCTTTCTTT,CASSQESRASTEAFF
TRBV2,-,TRBJ1-5,-,TGTGCCAGCACAGGGATGTATAGCAATCAGCCCCAGCATTTT,CASTGMYSNQPQHF
TRBV4-1,-,TRBJ1-1,few,TGCGCCAGCAGCCAAGTTCAGCTCGGAGTGAACACTGAAGCTTTCTTT,CASSQVQLGVNTEAFF
TRBV28,TRBD2,TRBJ2-7,-,TGTGCCACCATCACGCATCGAGCGGGAGGCGGAGAGCAGTACTTC,CATITHRAGGGEQYF
TRBV6-5,TRBD1,TRBJ1-4,-,TGTGCCAGCAGCCGACAGGGGGCGCGGTATGAAAAACTGTTTTTT,CASSRQGARYEKLFF
TRBV5-1,TRBD2,TRBJ2-1,-,TGCGCCAGCAGCTTGCTAGCGGGAGGGTGGCATGAGCAGTTCTTC,CASSLLAGGWHEQFF
TRBV6-2/TRBV6-3,TRBD2,TRBJ2-1,-,TGTGCCAGCAGTTTTAGCGGGGGGGGATCCTACAATGAGCAGTTCTTC,CASSFSGGGSYNEQFF
TRBV7-2,TRBD1,TRBJ2-7,-,TGTGCCAGCAGCGGGTCCAGGACAGGGGGCTCCTACGAGCAGTACTTC,CASSGSRTGGSYEQYF
TRBV3-1/TRBV3-2,-,TRBJ2-3,-,TGTGCCAGCAGCCAAGATTGGGCTCCCGGCACAGATACGCAGTATTTT,CASSQDWAPGTDTQYF
TRBV28,TRBD1,TRBJ1-6,few,TGTGCCACCGCGGGACAGAATAATTCACCCCTCCACTTT,CATAGQNNSPLHF
TRBV5-1,-,TRBJ1-6,-,TGCGCCAGCAGCCTAACAGGGAATAATTCACCCCTCCACTTT,CASSLTGNNSPLHF
TRBV3-1/TRBV3-2,TRBD1,TRBJ2-2,once,TGTGCCAGCAGCCGCTCGTTACAGGGGGCCGGGGAGCTGTTTTTT,CASSRSLQGAGELFF
TRBV30,TRBD2,TRBJ2-5,-,TGTGCCTGGAGTGTACACCTAGCGGGGGGGAGAGAGACCCAGTACTTC,CAWSVHLAGGRETQYF
TRBV7-8,-,TRBJ1-2,-,TGTGCCAGCAGCCCCCGGGACACAGCGGAGCCCACCTTC,CASSPRDTAEPTF
TRBV6-2/TRBV6-3,TRBD1,TRBJ2-1,-,TGTGCCAGCAGCCCCGGACAGGGCACGCACAATGAGCAGTTCTTC,CASSPGQGTHNEQFF
TRBV21-1,-,TRBJ1-5,once,TGTGCCAGCAGCAAAGGAAAGGGGACAGGGGTAGGACAGCCCCAGCATTTT,CASSKGKGTGVGQPQHF
TRBV9,TRBD2,TRBJ2-5,-,TGTGCCAGCAGCTTGACTAGCGGGATCCCAGAGACCCAGTACTTC,CASSLTSGIPETQYF
TRBV29-1,-,TRBJ1-1,-,TGCAGCGGCCAACGGGGCACTGAAGCTTTCTTT,CSGQRGTEAFF
TRBV6-5,-,TRBJ1-1,once,TGTGCCAGCGGCAAGGCGGGAACTGAAGCTTTCTTT,CASGKAGTEAFF
TRBV6-5,TRBD2,TRBJ2-7,few,TGTGCCAGCAGTAGCGCGGGACTAGTATACGAGCAGTACTTC,CASSSAGLVYEQYF
TRBV5-6,-,TRBJ2-1,-,TGTGCCAGCAGCTTCGGGGAGGCCTACAATGAGCAGTTCTTC,CASSFGEAYNEQFF
TRBV4-3,TRBD2,TRBJ2-7,-,TGCGCCAGCAGCCAAGGGACTAGCCCCTACGAGCAGTACTTC,CASSQGTSPYEQYF